The rows below give T cell receptor beta chains drawn from one sample of a study of blood T cell repertoires in COVID-19. Generated by immunoSEQ multiplex PCR, the TCRdb table keeps only in-frame clones and is missing some. The data hold more than 100,000 clones, with 82% observed a single time. The sequenced sample was peripheral blood. These receptor sequences come from a woman between 65 and 79 years old with acute or convalescent COVID-19. The CDR3 runs from the conserved cysteine through the conserved F or W. The D gene is left open where the match is weak. Part of the rows lack a size; the others show once, few, many or a class for expanded clones.

cdr3_nt: TGCGCCAGCAGCCAGGAAGTCGGGACAGGGTATTCACCCCTCCACTTT; cdr3_aa: CASSQEVGTGYSPLHF; clone_size: .; j_call: TRBJ1-6; v_call: TRBV4-3; d_call: TRBD1
cdr3_nt: TGTGCCAGCAGCGTAGCCCCCCGGGGTAAAGGCACAGATACGCAGTATTTT; cdr3_aa: CASSVAPRGKGTDTQYF; clone_size: once; j_call: TRBJ2-3; v_call: TRBV9; d_call: .
cdr3_nt: TGTGCCACCAGTGATTCACCGACTAACTCAAGCTCCTACGAGCAGTACTTC; cdr3_aa: CATSDSPTNSSSYEQYF; clone_size: once; j_call: TRBJ2-7; v_call: TRBV24-1; d_call: .
cdr3_nt: TGTGCCAGTAGTATGACGCAGGGTTCACCCCTCCACTTT; cdr3_aa: CASSMTQGSPLHF; clone_size: .; j_call: TRBJ1-6; v_call: TRBV19; d_call: .
cdr3_nt: TGTGCCAGCAGCTGGGGGGGAGGCCCCTACAATGAGCAGTTCTTC; cdr3_aa: CASSWGGGPYNEQFF; clone_size: many; j_call: TRBJ2-1; v_call: TRBV11-2; d_call: TRBD2
cdr3_nt: TGTGCCAGCAGTGGGGGGGCTGGAGATACGCAGTATTTT; cdr3_aa: CASSGGAGDTQYF; clone_size: .; j_call: TRBJ2-3; v_call: TRBV9; d_call: .
cdr3_nt: TGTGCCAGCAGTGTTTCGGAGGGGAATGGCTACACCTTC; cdr3_aa: CASSVSEGNGYTF; clone_size: .; j_call: TRBJ1-2; v_call: TRBV2; d_call: .
cdr3_nt: TGTGCCTGGGACAGGGACAGGCATAATTCACCCCTCCACTTT; cdr3_aa: CAWDRDRHNSPLHF; clone_size: .; j_call: TRBJ1-6; v_call: TRBV30; d_call: TRBD1
cdr3_nt: TGTGCCAGCTCACCAGGGGCCGTGGCGGGGGCCGGGGAGACCCAGTACTTC; cdr3_aa: CASSPGAVAGAGETQYF; clone_size: .; j_call: TRBJ2-5; v_call: TRBV18; d_call: .
cdr3_nt: TGTGCCACCTCAGAGGGTTGGGGATTTAGCAACACCATATATTTT; cdr3_aa: CATSEGWGFSNTIYF; clone_size: .; j_call: TRBJ1-3; v_call: TRBV19; d_call: .
cdr3_nt: TGTGCCAGCTCACCGACCGACAGCCACACTGAAGCTTTCTTT; cdr3_aa: CASSPTDSHTEAFF; clone_size: .; j_call: TRBJ1-1; v_call: TRBV18; d_call: .
cdr3_nt: TGCGCCAGCGCCGGACAGAGCGGGGGGGCGTCTCAGTACTTC; cdr3_aa: CASAGQSGGASQYF; clone_size: once; j_call: TRBJ2-5; v_call: TRBV5-1; d_call: TRBD2
cdr3_nt: TGTGCCAGCTCAACGCAGGGTAATGAGCAGTTCTTC; cdr3_aa: CASSTQGNEQFF; clone_size: .; j_call: TRBJ2-1; v_call: TRBV18; d_call: .
cdr3_nt: TGTGCCAGCAGTGAAGACGTTTGGGACAGGGGGCGTTTCGACGGCTACACCTTC; cdr3_aa: CASSEDVWDRGRFDGYTF; clone_size: .; j_call: TRBJ1-2; v_call: TRBV6-1; d_call: TRBD1
cdr3_nt: TGTGCCAGCAGCTCCGTAAACAGGGAGCTCCAAGCTTTCTTT; cdr3_aa: CASSSVNRELQAFF; clone_size: .; j_call: TRBJ1-1; v_call: TRBV7-8; d_call: .
cdr3_nt: TGTGCCAGCAGCCAAGGGCAGAGGGCCAGCACAGATACGCAGTATTTT; cdr3_aa: CASSQGQRASTDTQYF; clone_size: once; j_call: TRBJ2-3; v_call: TRBV14; d_call: .
cdr3_nt: TGTGCCAGCAGTTTATCGTGGCAGGGGGTCAACGAGCAGTACTTC; cdr3_aa: CASSLSWQGVNEQYF; clone_size: .; j_call: TRBJ2-7; v_call: TRBV27; d_call: TRBD1
cdr3_nt: TGTGCCAGTAGTATTGACAGGGCAACTGAAGCTTTCTTT; cdr3_aa: CASSIDRATEAFF; clone_size: few; j_call: TRBJ1-1; v_call: TRBV19; d_call: TRBD1
cdr3_nt: TGCGCCAGCAGCCCCGGGACAGGGCACTCTGGAAACACCATATATTTT; cdr3_aa: CASSPGTGHSGNTIYF; clone_size: .; j_call: TRBJ1-3; v_call: TRBV5-1; d_call: TRBD1
cdr3_nt: TGTGCCACCACGCGGGGTGCGAGGGGCTACACCTTC; cdr3_aa: CATTRGARGYTF; clone_size: .; j_call: TRBJ1-2; v_call: TRBV5-8; d_call: .
cdr3_nt: TGTGCCAGCAGTTACGGGCCATTGGGGACCCAGTACTTC; cdr3_aa: CASSYGPLGTQYF; clone_size: .; j_call: TRBJ2-5; v_call: TRBV6-2/TRBV6-3; d_call: .
cdr3_nt: TGTGCCAGCAGTCCCCGGAGATCCTATGGCTACACCTTC; cdr3_aa: CASSPRRSYGYTF; clone_size: .; j_call: TRBJ1-2; v_call: TRBV12-3/TRBV12-4; d_call: .
cdr3_nt: TGCGCCAGCAGCCAAGGGGTCAGGCCTTATGGCTACACCTTC; cdr3_aa: CASSQGVRPYGYTF; clone_size: .; j_call: TRBJ1-2; v_call: TRBV4-3; d_call: .
cdr3_nt: TGTGCCAGCGGGCTTTCGAACACTGAAGCTTTCTTT; cdr3_aa: CASGLSNTEAFF; clone_size: .; j_call: TRBJ1-1; v_call: TRBV6-5; d_call: .
cdr3_nt: TGTGCCAGCAGTTACCATCCCGATACAGGGGTGCAGCCCCAGCATTTT; cdr3_aa: CASSYHPDTGVQPQHF; clone_size: few; j_call: TRBJ1-5; v_call: TRBV6-2/TRBV6-3; d_call: TRBD1